This TCR beta chain was identified during a study of blood T cells in healthy people across ages (dated by TCRdb to the mid-2010s). For the wider study: Template switching captured roughly one uniquely barcoded TCR beta cDNA molecule per two T cells in model experiments. The study analyzed two additional independent replicas of 1 million unique cDNA reads from the same blood draw for two donors, one aged 18 to 29 and one aged 80 or older. To avoid experimental bias, donors of different ages were spread randomly across the sequencing lanes. To track age-related changes in TCR beta repertoire diversity, the study relied on deep sequencing normalized with unique cDNA molecular identifiers. Donors were grouped into four age groups: young (average approximately 16 years), middle-aged (roughly 38), aged (62) and long-lived (approximately 78).

Note on this clonotype: This receptor's antigen is unknown. No much larger clonotype is one base removed from it; base qualities were not supplied.

Library generation was performed with 5' RACE. The data were produced on an Illumina HiSeq 2500. A second PCR of roughly 6 to 11 cycles was performed with a sample-barcoded 5' primer and a J-beta primer mix. Each TCR beta cDNA molecule received a unique molecular identifier from a template-switch 5' adaptor carrying 12 random nucleotides. Each sample yielded at least 2.5 million CDR3-containing paired-end reads. First-strand cDNA was synthesized from all RNA with the Mint cDNA synthesis kit, primed by a TRBC-specific oligonucleotide. Following uracil-DNA glycosylase treatment, a first 18-cycle PCR with universal primers M1SS and BC2_uni_R was performed on all cDNA. In the source study's methods: Normalization of each sample was performed by random selection of 1 million high-quality reads, each carrying a distinct molecular identifier. Reads sharing molecular identifiers were discarded rather than binned into consensus sequences. MiTCR, set to a Q25 quality threshold and the strictest error-elimination algorithm, was used for CDR3 identification, clonotype clustering and error correction. A nonparametric unseen species model with Euler transformation was used to estimate a lower bound on total TCR beta diversity. TCRdb cleaned the public reads at Q25 with fastp, built clones with MiXCR and kept in-frame beta chains. Rows with a matching CDR3 protein are joined into one entry that keeps the most common DNA and genes. TCRdb, rather than the study authors, made the V and J calls. This sample has hundreds of thousands of distinct CDR3 sequences in its table, and about 52% of those were observed once. The leading ten clones occupy roughly a third of the sample.

The 35 to 40 donors, aged about 6 to 90 years, were systemically healthy Caucasian individuals from Russia. Ten milliliters of peripheral blood were drawn from each donor into EDTA-treated Vacutainer tubes. PBMCs were isolated by Ficoll-Paque density-gradient centrifugation, with at least 6 million obtained per sample. Total RNA, at least 6 micrograms per sample, was extracted from PBMCs with Trizol reagent. The percentages of naive CD45RAhigh/CD27high T cells were determined by flow cytometry on a PBMC aliquot from every donor. The trim is 2 bases for V and 4 bases for J, with a gap of 17 bases between the germline ends. CDR1 and CDR2, looked up from the germline V gene, are SNHLY and FYNNEI. The CDR3 goes from the cysteine to the phenylalanine over 16 residues. The only DNA kept is the CDR3, 48 bases in frame from the first base. Overall study outcomes, separate from this receptor: The CMV infection status of donors was not known, potentially confounding age-related changes in expanded clonotypes. A strong correlation was found between observed TCR beta diversity and the percentage of naive T cells measured by flow cytometry. Total diversity estimates from one million sequenced T cells were considered lower bounds and underestimates. Compared with the aged group, the long-lived group had more naive CD4+ T cells, fewer expanded clones and increased TCR diversity, suggesting age selection. Conclusive comparison of naive and antigen-experienced compartments was prevented by the profiling of bulk unsorted PBMCs. As age increased, observed TCR beta diversity per million T cells dropped in a roughly linear way, and a significant reduction was already evident by age 40.

In this chain, TRBV2 is recombined with TRBJ1-1, with the D gene call left open. The specimen sequenced was blood. This TCR was sampled from a woman aged 55-70 years in good health. The DNA sequence reads TGTGCCAGCAGTGAAATGCAGGCCGAGTTCTTCACTGAAGCTTTCTTT. This yields the protein CASSEMQAEFFTEAFF.